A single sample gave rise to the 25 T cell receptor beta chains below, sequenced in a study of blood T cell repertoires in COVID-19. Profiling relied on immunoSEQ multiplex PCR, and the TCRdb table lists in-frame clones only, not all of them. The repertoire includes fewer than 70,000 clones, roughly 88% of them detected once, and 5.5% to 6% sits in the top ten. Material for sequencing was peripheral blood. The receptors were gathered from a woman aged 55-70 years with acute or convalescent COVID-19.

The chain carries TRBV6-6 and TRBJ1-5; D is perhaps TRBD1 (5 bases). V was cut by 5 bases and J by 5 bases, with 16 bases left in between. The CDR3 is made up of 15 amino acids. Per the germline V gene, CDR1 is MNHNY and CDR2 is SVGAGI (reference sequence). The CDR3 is CASSLPAGGDQPQHF. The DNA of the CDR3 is TGTGCCAGCAGTCTACCTGCCGGGGGGGATCAGCCCCAGCATTTT.

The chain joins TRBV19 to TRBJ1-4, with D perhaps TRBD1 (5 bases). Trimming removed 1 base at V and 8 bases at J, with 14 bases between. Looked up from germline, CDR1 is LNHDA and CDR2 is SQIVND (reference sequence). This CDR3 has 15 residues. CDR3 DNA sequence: TGTGCCAGTAGTATAGTCCAGGGTGTAGGAGAAAAACTGTTTTTT. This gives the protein CASSIVQGVGEKLFF. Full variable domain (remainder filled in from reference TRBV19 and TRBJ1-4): DGGITQSPKYLFRKEGQNVTLSCEQNLNHDAMYWYRQDPGQGLRLIYYSQIVNDFQKGDIAEGYSVSREKKESFPLTVTSAQKNPTAFYLCASSIVQGVGEKLFFGSGTQLSVL.

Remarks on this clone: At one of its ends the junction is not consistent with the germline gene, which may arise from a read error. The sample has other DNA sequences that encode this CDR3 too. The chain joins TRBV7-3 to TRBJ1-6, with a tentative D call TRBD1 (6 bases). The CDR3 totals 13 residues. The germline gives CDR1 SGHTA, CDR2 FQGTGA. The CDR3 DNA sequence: TGCGCCAGCAGCTCTTACAGGGAATCACCCCTCCACTTT. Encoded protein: CASSSYRESPLHF.

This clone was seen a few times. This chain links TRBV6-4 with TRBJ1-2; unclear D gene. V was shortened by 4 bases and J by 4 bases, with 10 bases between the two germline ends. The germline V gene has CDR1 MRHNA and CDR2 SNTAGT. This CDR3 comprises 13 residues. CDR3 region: CASSAEGGYGYTF. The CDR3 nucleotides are TGTGCCAGCAGTGCCGAGGGTGGCTATGGCTACACCTTC.

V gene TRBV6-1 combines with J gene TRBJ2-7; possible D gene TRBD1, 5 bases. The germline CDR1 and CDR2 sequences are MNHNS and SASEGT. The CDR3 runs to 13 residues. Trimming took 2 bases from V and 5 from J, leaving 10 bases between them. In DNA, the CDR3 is TGTGCCAGCAGTGAACCCAGGGTGCACGAGCAGTACTTC. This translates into CASSEPRVHEQYF.

This CDR3 is CASSAHTRETQYF. CDR3 in DNA: TGCGCCAGCAGTGCCCATACTCGAGAGACCCAGTACTTC. The J gene is TRBJ2-5, the V gene TRBV23-1; D remains ambiguous. TRBV23-1 counts as an open reading frame of uncertain function. There are 13 residues in the CDR3. The V end lost 5 bases, the J end lost 4 bases, and 11 bases lay between the germline ends.

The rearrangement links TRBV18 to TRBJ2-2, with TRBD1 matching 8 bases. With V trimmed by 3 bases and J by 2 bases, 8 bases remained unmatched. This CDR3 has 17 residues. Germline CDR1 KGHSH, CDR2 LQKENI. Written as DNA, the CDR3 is TGTGCCAGCTCACCCCAAGACAGGGGCCCAAACACCGGGGAGCTGTTTTTT. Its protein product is CASSPQDRGPNTGELFF.

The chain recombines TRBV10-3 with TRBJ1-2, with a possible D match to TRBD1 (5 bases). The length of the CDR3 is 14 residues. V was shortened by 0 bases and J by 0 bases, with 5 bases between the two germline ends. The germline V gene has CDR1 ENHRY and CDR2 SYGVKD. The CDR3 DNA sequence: TGTGCCATCAGTGAGTCACAGGCTAACTATGGCTACACCTTC. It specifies CAISESQANYGYTF.

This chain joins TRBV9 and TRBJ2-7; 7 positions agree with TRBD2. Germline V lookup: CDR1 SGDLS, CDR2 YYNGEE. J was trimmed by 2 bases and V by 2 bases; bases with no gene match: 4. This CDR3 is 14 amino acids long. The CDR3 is CASSVGGGTYEQYF. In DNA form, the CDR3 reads TGTGCCAGCAGCGTTGGCGGGGGAACCTACGAGCAGTACTTC.

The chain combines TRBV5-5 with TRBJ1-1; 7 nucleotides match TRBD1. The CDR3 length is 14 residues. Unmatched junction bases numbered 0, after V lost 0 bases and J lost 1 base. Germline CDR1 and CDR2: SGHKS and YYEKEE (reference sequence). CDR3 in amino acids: CASSLDRGNTEAFF. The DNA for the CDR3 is TGTGCCAGCAGCTTGGACAGGGGGAACACTGAAGCTTTCTTT.

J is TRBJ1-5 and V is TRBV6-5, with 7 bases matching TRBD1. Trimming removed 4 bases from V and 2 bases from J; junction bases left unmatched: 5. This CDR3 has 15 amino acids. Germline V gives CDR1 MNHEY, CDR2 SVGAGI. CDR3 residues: CASSSTGSGNQPQHF. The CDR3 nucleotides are TGTGCCAGCAGTTCGACAGGGTCTGGCAATCAGCCCCAGCATTTT.

CDR3 nucleotides: TGTGCCAGCAGCCAGGGACAGGGGGCTAACTATGGCTACACCTTC. Encoded protein: CASSQGQGANYGYTF. This chain uses TRBV6-5 with TRBJ1-2; 11 bases align to TRBD1. Unmatched junction bases numbered 3, after V lost 6 bases and J lost 0 bases. This CDR3 contains 15 residues. From germline, CDR1 is MNHEY and CDR2 SVGAGI.

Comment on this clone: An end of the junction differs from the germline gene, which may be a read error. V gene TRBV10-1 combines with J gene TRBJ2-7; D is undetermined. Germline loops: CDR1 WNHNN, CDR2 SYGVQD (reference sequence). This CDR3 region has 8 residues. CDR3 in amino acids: CAIPTSIF. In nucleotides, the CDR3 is TGCGCCATCCCAACATCGATCTTC.

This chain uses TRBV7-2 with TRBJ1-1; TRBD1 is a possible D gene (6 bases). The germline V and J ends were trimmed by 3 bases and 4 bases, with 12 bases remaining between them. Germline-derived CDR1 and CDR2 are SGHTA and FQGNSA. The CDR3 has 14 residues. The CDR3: CASSFQGRGTEAFF. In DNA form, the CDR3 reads TGTGCCAGCAGCTTTCAGGGCAGGGGCACTGAAGCTTTCTTT.

The CDR3 loop reads CASSPSGAKNIQYF. The CDR3 coding sequence is TGTGCCAGCAGCCCTAGCGGAGCCAAAAACATTCAGTACTTC. The rearrangement links TRBV7-9 to TRBJ2-4; 7 bases line up with TRBD2. The germline V gene has CDR1 SEHNR and CDR2 FQNEAQ (reference sequence). The CDR3 spans 14 residues. The V gene end was trimmed by 5 bases and the J gene end by 0 bases; junction bases not matched to a gene: 1.

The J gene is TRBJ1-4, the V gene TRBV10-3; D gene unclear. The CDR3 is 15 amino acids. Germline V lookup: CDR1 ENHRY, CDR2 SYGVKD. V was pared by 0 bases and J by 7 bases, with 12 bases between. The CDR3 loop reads CAISESNGSGEKLFF. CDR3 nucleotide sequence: TGTGCCATCAGTGAGTCGAATGGCAGCGGTGAAAAACTGTTTTTT.

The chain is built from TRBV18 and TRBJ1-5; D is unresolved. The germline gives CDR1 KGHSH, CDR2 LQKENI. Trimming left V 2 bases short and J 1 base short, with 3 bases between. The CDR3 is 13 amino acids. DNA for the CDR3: TGTGCCAGCTCACCAGAGAGCAATCAGCCCCAGCATTTT. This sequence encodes CASSPESNQPQHF.

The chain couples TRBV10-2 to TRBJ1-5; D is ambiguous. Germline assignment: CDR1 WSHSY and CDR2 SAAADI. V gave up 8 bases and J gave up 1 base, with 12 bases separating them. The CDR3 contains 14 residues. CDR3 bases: TGCGCCAGCTGGACGGGAGCAAGCAATCAGCCCCAGCATTTT. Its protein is CASWTGASNQPQHF.

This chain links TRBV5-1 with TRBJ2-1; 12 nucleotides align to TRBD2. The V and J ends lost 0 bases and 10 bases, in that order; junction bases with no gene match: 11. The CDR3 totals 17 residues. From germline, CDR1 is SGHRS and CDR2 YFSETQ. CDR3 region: CASSLAGLAGHGGEQFF. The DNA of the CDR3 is TGCGCCAGCAGCTTGGCGGGACTAGCGGGTCACGGGGGCGAGCAGTTCTTC.

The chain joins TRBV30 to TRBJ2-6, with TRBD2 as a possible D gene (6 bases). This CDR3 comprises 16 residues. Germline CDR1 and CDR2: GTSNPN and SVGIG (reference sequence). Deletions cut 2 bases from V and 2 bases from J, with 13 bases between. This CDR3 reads CAWSNGGTTGANVLTF. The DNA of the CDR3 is TGTGCCTGGAGTAACGGGGGAACTACTGGGGCCAACGTCCTGACTTTC.

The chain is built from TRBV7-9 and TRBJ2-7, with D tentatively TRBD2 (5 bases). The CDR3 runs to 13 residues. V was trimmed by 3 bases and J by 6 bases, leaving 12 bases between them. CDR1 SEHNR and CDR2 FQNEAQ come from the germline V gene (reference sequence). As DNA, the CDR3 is TGTGCCAGCAGCTTTGGCCAGAGCGGCGAGCAGTACTTC. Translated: CASSFGQSGEQYF.

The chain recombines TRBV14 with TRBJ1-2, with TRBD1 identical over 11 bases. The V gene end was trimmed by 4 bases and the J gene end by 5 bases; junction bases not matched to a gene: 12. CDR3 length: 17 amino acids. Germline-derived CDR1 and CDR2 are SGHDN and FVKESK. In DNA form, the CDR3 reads TGTGCCAGCAGCCCCGGACAGGGGGCCCTAACTCGTTATGGCTACACCTTC. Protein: CASSPGQGALTRYGYTF.

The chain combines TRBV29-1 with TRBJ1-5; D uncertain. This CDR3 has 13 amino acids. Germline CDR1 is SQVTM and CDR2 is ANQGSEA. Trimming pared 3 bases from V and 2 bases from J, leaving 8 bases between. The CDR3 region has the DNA TGCAGCGTTGACGGAGAGGGCAATCAGCCCCAGCATTTT. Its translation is CSVDGEGNQPQHF.

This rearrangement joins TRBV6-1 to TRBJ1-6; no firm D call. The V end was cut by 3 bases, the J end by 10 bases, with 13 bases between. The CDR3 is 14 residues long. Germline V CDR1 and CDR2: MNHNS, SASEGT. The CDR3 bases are TGTGCCAGCAGTGAGGGCCGGTTTGTGTCACCCCTCCACTTT. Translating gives CASSEGRFVSPLHF.

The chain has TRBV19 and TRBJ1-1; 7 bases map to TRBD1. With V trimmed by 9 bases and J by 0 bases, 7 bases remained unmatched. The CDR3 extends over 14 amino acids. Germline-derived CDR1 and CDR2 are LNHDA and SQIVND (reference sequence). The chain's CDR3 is CASGGGQMNTEAFF. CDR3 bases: TGTGCCAGCGGGGGGGGACAGATGAACACTGAAGCTTTCTTT.